This T cell receptor (beta chain) was captured in a study of shared clonotypes between healthy human individuals. Generated by immunoSEQ multiplex PCR, the TCRdb table keeps only in-frame clones and is missing some. This sample has millions of clones; roughly 95% occur once, and the top ten carry roughly 0.13%. CDR3 length: 17 amino acids. V trimming: 4 bases; J trimming: 3 bases; junction bases outside the gene matches: 14. Per germline, CDR1 MNHEY and CDR2 SMNVEV (reference sequence). This clonotype was sampled from a man between 18 and 29 years old in good health. The material sequenced was naive CD4+ T cells sorted from blood. Subset: CD45RA+ positively selected. This sequence joins TRBV27 and TRBJ2-7; 8 nucleotides agree with TRBD1. The CDR3 spells CASSYRRPQTGGYEQYF. CDR3 in DNA: TGTGCCAGCAGTTATCGGCGGCCGCAAACAGGGGGCTACGAGCAGTACTTC.